A selection of T cell receptor beta chains follows, all from one sample in a study of blood T cell repertoires in COVID-19. Clones were read by immunoSEQ multiplex PCR, and TCRdb kept only the in-frame ones, dropping some. The sample shows approximately 300,000 clones, roughly nine tenths of them seen only once. Sequencing was carried out using peripheral blood. These receptors all stem from a woman in her thirties with COVID-19, enrolled during active disease. Both conserved end residues are trimmed from each CDR3.

V gene: TRBV19; J gene: TRBJ2-2; CDR3 protein: ASREWGLAGSTGELF
V gene: TRBV7-9; J gene: TRBJ2-7; CDR3 protein: ASSSQGKDSDEQY
V gene: TRBV4-1; J gene: TRBJ1-4; CDR3 protein: ASSQSSLANEKLF
V gene: TRBV6-6; J gene: TRBJ2-7; CDR3 protein: ASSYSRGAHSYEQY
V gene: TRBV28; J gene: TRBJ2-2; CDR3 protein: ASSLAIAGSTGELF
V gene: TRBV2; J gene: TRBJ1-1; CDR3 protein: ASNREGENTEAF
V gene: TRBV11-3; J gene: TRBJ2-3; CDR3 protein: ASSWGGSTDTQY
V gene: TRBV6-5; J gene: TRBJ1-5; CDR3 protein: ASSLRGTGVGQPQH
V gene: TRBV7-8; J gene: TRBJ1-1; CDR3 protein: ASSLVPGTEAF
V gene: TRBV7-6; J gene: TRBJ1-1; CDR3 protein: ASSLLGGTEAF
V gene: TRBV4-2; J gene: TRBJ1-1; CDR3 protein: ASRDVGFNTEAF
V gene: TRBV20-1; J gene: TRBJ1-3; CDR3 protein: SASAGGVNTIY
V gene: TRBV2; J gene: TRBJ2-7; CDR3 protein: ASSGTSGTYEQY
V gene: TRBV27; J gene: TRBJ2-5; CDR3 protein: ASSPREGGQETQY
V gene: TRBV6-2/TRBV6-3; J gene: TRBJ1-1; CDR3 protein: ASSYGGQGPNTEAF
V gene: TRBV27; J gene: TRBJ1-5; CDR3 protein: ASSRNREGNQPQH
V gene: TRBV9; J gene: TRBJ2-1; CDR3 protein: ASSVGTSREQF
V gene: TRBV7-9; J gene: TRBJ2-7; CDR3 protein: ASSSTGNPIYSEQY
V gene: TRBV11-2; J gene: TRBJ2-1; CDR3 protein: ASSVSFGAGPDNEQF
V gene: TRBV18; J gene: TRBJ1-5; CDR3 protein: ASSGGGTASNQPQH
V gene: TRBV11-3; J gene: TRBJ1-1; CDR3 protein: ASSWTQNTEAF
V gene: TRBV6-5; J gene: TRBJ1-2; CDR3 protein: ASSPGFNYGYT
V gene: TRBV29-1; J gene: TRBJ1-2; CDR3 protein: SVDGPGGYGYT
V gene: TRBV6-5; J gene: TRBJ1-5; CDR3 protein: ASSPINQPQH
V gene: TRBV19; J gene: TRBJ1-6; CDR3 protein: ASSGIGSSPLH
V gene: TRBV19; J gene: TRBJ1-5; CDR3 protein: ASKPGHNNQPQH
V gene: TRBV5-6; J gene: TRBJ1-2; CDR3 protein: ASSLSQPSGYT
V gene: TRBV4-2; J gene: TRBJ2-1; CDR3 protein: ASSGRDRGMDEQF
V gene: TRBV4-3; J gene: TRBJ1-5; CDR3 protein: ASSQGIRTGDNQPQH
V gene: TRBV2; J gene: TRBJ2-7; CDR3 protein: ASSEGRLFGEQY
V gene: TRBV4-2; J gene: TRBJ2-3; CDR3 protein: ASSHSSTDLSTDTQY
V gene: TRBV9; J gene: TRBJ2-5; CDR3 protein: ASSSGTSGGAGETQY
V gene: TRBV27; J gene: TRBJ1-6; CDR3 protein: ASSPRTETSPLH
V gene: TRBV4-3; J gene: TRBJ2-7; CDR3 protein: ASSQDLRYEQY
V gene: TRBV7-8; J gene: TRBJ2-2; CDR3 protein: ASSLVSWGGNTGELF
V gene: TRBV6-5; J gene: TRBJ1-3; CDR3 protein: ASRTGTGRDTIY
V gene: TRBV27; J gene: TRBJ1-6; CDR3 protein: ASSFKSPLH
V gene: TRBV9; J gene: TRBJ2-1; CDR3 protein: ASSSGNYYNEQF
V gene: TRBV5-5; J gene: TRBJ2-5; CDR3 protein: ASSLLPTDQETQY
V gene: TRBV7-2; J gene: TRBJ2-5; CDR3 protein: ASSLVYTETQY
V gene: TRBV11-2; J gene: TRBJ1-2; CDR3 protein: ASSPRSGPPYGYT
V gene: TRBV19; J gene: TRBJ2-4; CDR3 protein: ASSIAMGRGSPLAKNIQY
V gene: TRBV28; J gene: TRBJ2-1; CDR3 protein: ASSLLDRVRYEQF
V gene: TRBV27; J gene: TRBJ2-3; CDR3 protein: ASSPRDRGRSDTQY
V gene: TRBV24-1; J gene: TRBJ2-2; CDR3 protein: ATSVGFTGELF
V gene: TRBV5-1; J gene: TRBJ2-5; CDR3 protein: ASSLSGRGQETQY
V gene: TRBV5-1; J gene: TRBJ2-1; CDR3 protein: ASSLGGHNEQF
V gene: TRBV6-1; J gene: TRBJ2-1; CDR3 protein: ASSEGGYHADYEQF
V gene: TRBV7-8; J gene: TRBJ1-4; CDR3 protein: ASSPGSGANEKLF
V gene: TRBV7-9; J gene: TRBJ2-1; CDR3 protein: ASSITSGSSYNEQF
V gene: TRBV5-4; J gene: TRBJ2-7; CDR3 protein: ASSLGTGTYYEQY
V gene: TRBV6-9; J gene: TRBJ2-5; CDR3 protein: ASGWAGVQETQY
V gene: TRBV6-5; J gene: TRBJ1-2; CDR3 protein: ASSYKQGYGYT
V gene: TRBV5-1; J gene: TRBJ1-2; CDR3 protein: ASSSLPGQDYGYT
V gene: TRBV6-5; J gene: TRBJ1-2; CDR3 protein: ASIARSREAGYT
V gene: TRBV10-3; J gene: TRBJ2-5; CDR3 protein: AASDRGQETQY
V gene: TRBV28; J gene: TRBJ1-6; CDR3 protein: ASGQAYNSPLH
V gene: TRBV7-2; J gene: TRBJ1-2; CDR3 protein: ASSRQGNYGYT
V gene: TRBV7-9; J gene: TRBJ1-5; CDR3 protein: ASSLIGDQPQH
V gene: TRBV27; J gene: TRBJ2-7; CDR3 protein: ASSRGQAPRGEQY